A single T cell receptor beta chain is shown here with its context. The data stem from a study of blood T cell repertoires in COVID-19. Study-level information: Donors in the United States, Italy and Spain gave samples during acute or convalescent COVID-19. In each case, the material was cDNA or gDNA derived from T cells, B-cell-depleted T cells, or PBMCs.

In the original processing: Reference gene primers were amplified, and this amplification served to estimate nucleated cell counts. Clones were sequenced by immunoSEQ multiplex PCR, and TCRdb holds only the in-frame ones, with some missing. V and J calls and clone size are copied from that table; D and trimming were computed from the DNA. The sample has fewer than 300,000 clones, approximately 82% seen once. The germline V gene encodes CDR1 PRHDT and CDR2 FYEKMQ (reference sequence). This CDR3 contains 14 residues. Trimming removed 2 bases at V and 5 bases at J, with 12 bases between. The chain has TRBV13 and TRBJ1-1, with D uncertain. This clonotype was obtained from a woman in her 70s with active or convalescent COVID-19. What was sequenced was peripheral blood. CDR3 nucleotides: TGTGCCAGCAGCTTATGGCCGGGGAGGACTGAAGCTTTCTTT. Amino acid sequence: CASSLWPGRTEAFF.